This T cell receptor (beta chain) was identified in a study of OX40 agonist ivuxolimab in advanced cancers. Overall study context: Patients received intravenous ivuxolimab every 2 weeks at 0.01 to 10 mg/kg.

Repertoires were generated with immunoSEQ multiplex PCR, while TCRdb's copy carries only in-frame clones and drops some. The table has fewer than 85,000 clones, over 70% seen once; the top ten hold about 0.8%. V was pared by 1 base and J by 6 bases, with 15 bases between. The germline CDR1 and CDR2 sequences are LGHNA and YNFKEQ. The CDR3 is 15 amino acids. General study points: The study found among the lowest clonal expansion in partial responders at 0.1-3.0 mg/kg.

Points on this clone: No antigen is known for it.

This clonotype was sampled from an adult with an advanced solid tumor such as melanoma, head and neck, liver or kidney cancer. The chain has TRBV4-2 and TRBJ1-2; D is unclear. The material sequenced was CD4+ or CD8+ T cells sorted from blood, taken in a trial of the OX40 agonist ivuxolimab. The CDR3 nucleotides are TGTGCCAGCAGCCAAGGAGGCCTTAACACTCATGGCTACACCTTC. Translated, it gives CASSQGGLNTHGYTF.